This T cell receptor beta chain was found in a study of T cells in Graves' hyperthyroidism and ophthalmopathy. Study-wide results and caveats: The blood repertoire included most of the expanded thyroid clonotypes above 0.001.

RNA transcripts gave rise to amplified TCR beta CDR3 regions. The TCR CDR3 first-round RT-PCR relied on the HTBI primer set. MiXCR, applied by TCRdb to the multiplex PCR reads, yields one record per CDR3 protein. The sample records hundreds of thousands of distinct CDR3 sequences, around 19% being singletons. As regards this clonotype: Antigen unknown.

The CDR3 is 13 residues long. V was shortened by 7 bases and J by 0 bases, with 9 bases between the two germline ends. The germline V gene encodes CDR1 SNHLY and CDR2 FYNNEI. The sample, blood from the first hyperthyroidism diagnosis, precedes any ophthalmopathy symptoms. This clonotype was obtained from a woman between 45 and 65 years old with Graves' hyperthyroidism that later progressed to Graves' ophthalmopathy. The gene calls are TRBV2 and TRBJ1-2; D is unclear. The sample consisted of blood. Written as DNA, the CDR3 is TGTGCCAGCAACGGACCCCCTAACTATGGCTACACCTTC. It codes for CASNGPPNYGYTF.